Below, 17 T cell receptor beta chains from the same sample are listed, as sequenced in a study of CD8+ T cells in alopecia areata. Extracted RNA was reverse transcribed, and the resulting cDNA served as sequencing template. Assay: immunoSEQ multiplex PCR; the TCRdb copy retains only in-frame clones and omits some. In the table there are about 220,000 clones, approximately 57% of which are singletons. As for treatment: oral pan-JAK inhibitor, 5-10 mg twice daily. The sequencing used CD4+ T cells sorted from blood, collected at week 4, from a patient treated with tofacitinib. Receptor source: a human donor with alopecia areata.

J is TRBJ2-1 and V is TRBV7-3, with a tentative D call TRBD2 (6 bases). This CDR3 comprises 13 residues. Germline-derived CDR1 and CDR2 are SGHTA and FQGTGA. The V gene lost 5 bases and the J gene lost 5 bases, with 10 bases spanning the gap. Written as DNA, the CDR3 is TGTGCCAGCAGCCACGGCGGGGACAATGAGCAGTTCTTC. Residues: CASSHGGDNEQFF.

The rearrangement uses TRBV4-1 and TRBJ1-1; D is unclear. V lost 1 base, J lost 2 bases, and 8 bases lay in between. Germline lookup yields CDR1 MGHRA and CDR2 YSYEKL. The CDR3 totals 14 residues. The DNA of the CDR3 is TGCGCCAGCAGCCAAGCGAATTTAAACACTGAAGCTTTCTTT. It encodes CASSQANLNTEAFF.

CDR3 loop: CASSRNLLGTYGYTF. CDR3 sequence (DNA): TGTGCCAGCAGCCGAAACCTCCTAGGGACCTATGGCTACACCTTC. The chain combines TRBV7-2 with TRBJ1-2; weak D call: TRBD1 (5 bases). The CDR3 length is 15 residues. From germline, CDR1 is SGHTA and CDR2 FQGNSA. V lost 5 bases and J lost 4, with 17 bases in between.

The chain carries TRBV4-1 and TRBJ2-3; no firm D call. Trimming removed 3 bases at V and 5 bases at J, with 9 bases between. The CDR3 extends over 13 amino acids. Germline V lookup: CDR1 MGHRA, CDR2 YSYEKL. CDR3 in amino acids: CASSHGEKDTQYF. The CDR3 DNA is TGCGCCAGCAGCCATGGGGAAAAAGATACGCAGTATTTT.

This clone was detected a few times. This specimen includes other DNA sequences encoding the same CDR3. V and J are TRBV5-1 and TRBJ1-1; 8 nucleotides match TRBD1. Trimming took 2 bases from V and 2 from J; bases not matched to a gene: 2. Per germline, CDR1 SGHRS and CDR2 YFSETQ. The CDR3 totals 14 residues. The CDR3: CASSLDRGNTEAFF. The CDR3 nucleotides read TGCGCCAGCAGCTTAGACAGGGGAAACACTGAAGCTTTCTTT.

As to this clone: Other nucleotide sequences from this sample produce the same CDR3. This chain links TRBV20-1 with TRBJ2-5; D gene unclear. Per germline, CDR1 DFQATT and CDR2 SNEGSKA (reference sequence). V dropped 6 bases and J dropped 4 bases, with 6 bases sitting between them. The CDR3 loop spans 10 amino acids. CDR3 DNA: TGCAGTGCGGGAAGAGAGACCCAGTACTTC. The encoded protein is CSAGRETQYF.

The chain links TRBV15 to TRBJ1-1, with 7 bases identical to TRBD1. The CDR3 is 17 amino acids. Germline V CDR1 and CDR2: LNHNV, YYDKDF (reference sequence). V lost 1 base and J lost 0; bases outside the gene matches: 8. The CDR3 sequence: CATSRVRSRGLNTEAFF. The CDR3 DNA reads TGTGCCACCAGCAGAGTCAGAAGTAGGGGGCTGAACACTGAAGCTTTCTTT.

This clone was seen ten or more times. CDR3 nucleotides: TGTGCCAGTAGCTACCGGGGGCCTCGGACGACCGGGGAGCTGTTTTTT. Encoded protein: CASSYRGPRTTGELFF. This chain connects TRBV19 to TRBJ2-2; D might be TRBD1 or TRBD2, each matching 6 bases. The CDR3 is made up of 16 amino acids. Germline V lookup: CDR1 LNHDA, CDR2 SQIVND (reference sequence). The V gene lost 6 bases and the J gene lost 5 bases, with 19 bases spanning the gap.

This clone was seen a single time. In the same sample, other DNA sequences code for this CDR3. This rearrangement joins TRBV29-1 to TRBJ1-1, with unresolved D. Germline V gene data show CDR1 as SQVTM and CDR2 as ANQGSEA. The CDR3 sequence is 12 residues long. With 5 bases removed from V and 0 bases from J, the gap between germline ends came to 7 bases. The CDR3 region is CSVRGMNTEAFF. The CDR3 bases are TGCAGCGTTCGGGGTATGAACACTGAAGCTTTCTTT.

A single count supports this clone. V gene TRBV30 combines with J gene TRBJ2-4; D remains ambiguous. CDR1 is GTSNPN and CDR2 is SVGIG in the germline V gene (reference sequence). V was clipped by 3 bases and J by 0 bases, with 12 bases between them. The CDR3 consists of 15 residues. CDR3 bases: TGTGCCTGGAGATGGCCATCTCTAGCCAAAAACATTCAGTACTTC. This codes for CAWRWPSLAKNIQYF.

J is TRBJ1-5 and V is TRBV7-2; possibly TRBD1 for D (6 bases). The V and J ends lost 6 bases and 1 base respectively, with 13 bases between them. This CDR3 region has 15 residues. Germline assignment: CDR1 SGHTA and CDR2 FQGNSA. The CDR3 DNA reads TGTGCCAGCAGGCGGGGGGCCGGGAGCAATCAGCCCCAGCATTTT. It encodes CASRRGAGSNQPQHF.

The chain links TRBV7-9 to TRBJ2-5, with a possible D match to TRBD1 (6 bases). The germline V and J ends were trimmed by 5 bases and 1 base, with 17 bases remaining between them. The CDR3 is 16 residues long. Germline V CDR1 and CDR2: SEHNR, FQNEAQ (reference sequence). This CDR3 is CASSPFSGHTQETQYF. Here the CDR3 DNA reads TGTGCCAGCAGCCCCTTTTCGGGACACACCCAAGAGACCCAGTACTTC.

The genes are TRBV9 and TRBJ2-5, with D possibly matching TRBD2 (5 bases). The CDR3 runs to 14 residues. CDR1 is SGDLS and CDR2 is YYNGEE in the germline V gene. Deletions cut 4 bases from V and 2 bases from J, with 12 bases between. CDR3 amino acids: CASSQGRGQETQYF. Here the CDR3 DNA reads TGTGCCAGCAGCCAAGGAAGAGGGCAAGAGACCCAGTACTTC.

This clone was recorded a few times. V usage is TRBV7-8 and J usage is TRBJ1-2; TRBD1 aligns across 7 bases. Germline loops: CDR1 SGHVS, CDR2 FQNEAQ. CDR3 length: 12 residues. Losses at the gene ends were 8 bases for V and 7 bases for J; bases not matched to a gene: 7. CDR3 loop: CASGHRGGGYTF. In nucleotides, the CDR3 is TGTGCCAGCGGACACAGGGGAGGTGGCTACACCTTC.

The J gene is TRBJ1-5, the V gene TRBV29-1; no clear D gene. Trimming shortened V by 7 bases and J by 1 base, and 11 bases separated the two germline ends. Germline V gene lookup returns CDR1 SQVTM and CDR2 ANQGSEA. This CDR3 is 13 amino acids long. The CDR3 loop reads CSAAVDSNQPQHF. CDR3 in DNA: TGCAGCGCCGCTGTGGACAGCAATCAGCCCCAGCATTTT. The full variable domain, completed using reference TRBV29-1 and TRBJ1-5, is SAVISQKPSRDICQRGTSLTIQCQVDSQVTMMFWYRQQPGQSLTLIATANQGSEATYESGFVIDKFPISRPNLTFSTLTVSNMSPEDSSIYLCSAAVDSNQPQHFGDGTRLSIL.

The genes are TRBV18 and TRBJ2-5; 8 bases fit TRBD1. Germline V gives CDR1 KGHSH, CDR2 LQKENI. The CDR3 runs to 14 residues. J gave up 3 bases and V 2 bases, and 2 bases lay outside the gene matches. CDR3 loop: CASSPNRGKETQYF. The DNA for the CDR3 is TGTGCCAGCTCACCAAACAGGGGGAAAGAGACCCAGTACTTC. The full variable domain, its missing parts supplied by reference TRBV18 and TRBJ2-5, is NAGVMQNPRHLVRRRGQEARLRCSPMKGHSHVYWYRQLPEEGLKFMVYLQKENIIDESGMPKERFSAEFPKEGPSILRIQQVVRGDSAAYFCASSPNRGKETQYFGPGTRLLVL.

This rearrangement joins TRBV6-5 to TRBJ2-7; 9 nucleotides match TRBD1. V gave up 4 bases and J gave up 3 bases; unmatched junction bases: 1. The CDR3 has 13 amino acids. CDR1 and CDR2 from the germline V gene are MNHEY and SVGAGI. The CDR3, as DNA: TGTGCCAGCAGTTTGGGACAGGGCTACGAGCAGTACTTC. Protein: CASSLGQGYEQYF.